Below, 2 T cell receptor beta chains from the same sample are listed, as sequenced in a study of control samples from healthy donors and cancer patients. The repertoire was sequenced with immunoSEQ multiplex PCR; TCRdb's copy has only in-frame clones and lacks some. The table has around 97,000 clones, around 88% seen once. The specimen was PBMCs. These receptors were taken from a man between 60 and 75 years old with lung cancer.

CDR3 bases: TGTGCCAGCAACCTAAGTCCGAACACTGAAGCTTTCTTT. It yields the protein CASNLSPNTEAFF. V is TRBV12-3 or TRBV12-4 and J is TRBJ1-1; no clear D gene. V was trimmed by 7 bases and J by 1 base, leaving 10 bases between them. The CDR3 contains 13 residues.

The J gene is TRBJ2-1, the V gene TRBV12-3 or TRBV12-4, with D possibly TRBD2 on 5 matching bases. The V and J ends lost 5 bases and 9 bases respectively, with 8 bases between them. The length of the CDR3 is 11 residues. CDR3 residues: CASSVRGEQFF. The CDR3 nucleotides are TGTGCCAGCAGTGTCCGGGGTGAGCAGTTCTTC.